This TCR beta chain was observed in a study of cytomegalovirus exposure and HLA in healthy donors. The V end was cut by 5 bases, the J end by 5 bases, with 14 bases between. The germline gives CDR1 SGHTA, CDR2 FQGNSA. This CDR3 spans 14 amino acids. Vbeta (60) and Jbeta (13) primers were used in the PCR. The assay was immunoSEQ multiplex PCR, and TCRdb's table has in-frame clones only and misses some. The data show 110,000 to 150,000 clones, with roughly 75% seen just once and under 3% held by the top ten. Source material: PBMCs. This clonotype was obtained from a female donor in good health and CMV-seronegative. V gene TRBV7-2 combines with J gene TRBJ2-3; tentative D call: TRBD1 (5 bases). The CDR3 sequence: CASSPRKGVDTQYF. For the CDR3, the DNA is TGTGCCAGCAGCCCACGTAAAGGGGTAGATACGCAGTATTTT.